The T cell receptor (beta chain) under discussion was sequenced for a study of cytomegalovirus exposure and HLA in healthy donors (dated by TCRdb to 2015 to 2018). Background for the entire study: An earlier analysis of 587 of the donors reported around 280 Gb of sequence data and approximately 120 million unique TCR beta sequences obtained from about 179 million T cells. An early release covering just under 650 HLA-typed donors comprised about 310 gigabases of sequencing data and around 80 million unique TCR sequences. Of the 300 to 500 genotyped donors, 75% to 85% were placed in the genetic ancestry cluster associated with self-reported Caucasian donors. The study aimed to test whether signatures of past pathogen exposure could be identified by cataloging public T cell receptors. The T cell repertoires of about 700 subjects were profiled by immunosequencing and related to cytomegalovirus serostatus. In addition to the first cohort of approximately 650 subjects, a separate validation cohort of 120 different subjects was used. High-throughput TCR immunosequencing, statistical association of individual TCRs with disease status, and machine learning were combined to predict cytomegalovirus infection status. A later analysis re-examined previously published TCR beta repertoires from 610 or so donors and added high-resolution HLA genotyping to investigate patterns of TCR occurrence. The later analysis used no new phenotypic data to find candidate immune exposures, relying instead on TCR beta sequences and their occurrence across donors. An earlier analysis of 587 of the donors used high-throughput TCR beta sequencing to judge whether each TCR beta V gene segment behaved as functional or pseudogenic. Donor age, sex, ethnicity and CMV serostatus were compiled alongside the repertoire data. A later genetic analysis took genome-wide SNP genotypes for about three fifths of the 666 donors and used that subset as a discovery cohort. Every repertoire in the discovery cohort had been generated on one and the same sequencing platform. Class I and class II HLA loci were covered by the typing at four-digit resolution. Typing coverage varied by locus: 629-630 donors for A, B, C, DRB1 and DQB1; 500 to 550 for DQA1; approximately 570 for DPA1; approximately 490 for DPB1. Because of strong linkage in the cohort, roughly five DR-DQ haplotypes were treated as single units for association and clustering. Among about 360 genotyped donors of the cohort, an average of about 240,000 unique TCR beta nucleotide sequences were sequenced per donor, roughly 20% of them non-productive.

Libraries were built with the immunoSEQ multiplex PCR assay. For the multiplex PCR, a mixture combining 60 forward primers for TCR Vbeta segments and 13 reverse primers for TCR Jbeta segments was used. A multiplex PCR assay on genomic DNA amplified the CDR3 region of rearranged TCR beta genes. On the Illumina HiSeq System, the amplified TCR beta libraries were sequenced as 87-base-pair reads. On the authors' methods: A later analysis counted 75 million to 100 million unique TCR beta chains across the 500 to 850 repertoires, and around 9.9 million of these chains were shared by at least two donors. Raw reads were error-corrected and collapsed into unique sequences by a nearest-neighbor algorithm in which closely related sequences were merged to remove PCR and sequencing errors. Alignment of CDR3 sequences to IMGT reference sequences was used to assign V, D and J gene segments. For a sequence to be retained, a match of at least six nucleotides was required to both a V gene segment and a J gene segment. Rearrangements were classified as productive when the CDR3 lacked stop codons and remained in frame with V and J, and all other rearrangements were classified as non-productive. Following IMGT convention, CDR3 was defined as the stretch from the second conserved V-encoded cysteine to the conserved J-encoded phenylalanine. Sequences without an unambiguous match to a single V gene segment were excluded from the earlier analysis of approximately 600 of the donors. In an earlier analysis of about 590 of the donors, a V segment was called functional when productive rearrangements were above 56.7%, and segregating when the standard deviation between donors exceeded 5%. To diagnose cytomegalovirus status from the catalog of TCR beta chain sequences, a statistical classification framework was built. A later analysis assigned V and J genes by comparing TCR nucleotide sequences with IMGT/GENE-DB human TR gene sequences. Using the TCRdist pipeline, a later analysis assigned CDR3 sequences along with most-parsimonious VDJ recombination scenarios. A later analysis defined each TCR beta chain by its CDR3 amino acid sequence plus V-gene family, and excluded reads lacking a unique V-gene family. As a way to deal with suspected cross-contamination and a sequencing artifact, a later analysis dropped approximately 590 nucleotide sequences that were highly shared and had low generation probability. A later analysis calculated a clonal expansion index for each public chain from normalized within-repertoire ranks of inferred template counts. In a later analysis, generation probabilities were computed with a VDJ recombination model fitted to out-of-frame rearrangements, and the resulting probabilities were checked against IGoR. In a later analysis, hypergeometric tests were used to score TCR-TCR, TCR-HLA and TCR-CMV co-occurrence, with a repertoire-size bias correction applied to TCR pairs. False discovery rates were estimated in a later analysis by permuting HLA or CMV assignments 20 times. In a later analysis, co-occurring TCRs were grouped with DBSCAN, and TCRdist sequence similarity was added when clustering was performed within HLA-allele-positive subsets. Repertoires with fewer than 30,000 or more than 120,000 public chains were left out of co-occurrence clustering, as were about five repertoires with anomalous nucleotide sharing. Not all clones reach the TCRdb copy of this immuneACCESS table, which keeps in-frame sequences only. Checked studies attribute under half of the gap to unresolved V genes and leave the rest unexplained. The V and J calls and the clone size are those of that table, but D and trimming were determined from the DNA. The table for this sample shows 20,000 to 25,000 clones. Around 17% of the sample lies in the top ten.

Overall study results and their limits: A later analysis found that HLA-associated TCR beta chains were more clonally expanded and had lower generation probabilities than equally common non-associated chains. The study listed 164 TCR beta chains as associated with cytomegalovirus. A later genetic analysis reported fewer N-insertions in productive TCRs among donors in an Asian-associated ancestry cluster than the roughly 700-donor mean. Presence/absence analyses assumed roughly uniform sequencing depth across donors, an assumption that may not hold. The authors suggested that the approach could potentially be generalized to other disease states and immunological phenotypes. A cluster of highly shared sequence variants was judged likely to be a technical artifact of the sequencing pipeline. Several of the top co-occurrence clusters appeared to be linked to parvovirus B19, influenza, CMV and Epstein-Barr virus, according to a later analysis. Correlated functional status among segregating V segments might reflect linkage disequilibrium, but an unknown experimental factor could not be ruled out. A later genetic analysis associated a missense DCLRE1C variant with V-gene and J-gene trimming of TCR beta chains, and an independent cohort replicated the association. In a later analysis, most CMV-associated TCR beta chains were found to appear HLA-restricted, with HLA associations seemingly driven largely by CMV exposure. In a later analysis, TCR association rates were found to vary across HLA loci, with the most associated TCRs seen for DRB1 alleles and the fewest for HLA-C alleles. While some public TCRs were present in many individuals, most TCR sequences turned up only very rarely across donors. In vitro tests confirmed that three of the cytomegalovirus-associated TCR beta chains recognize cytomegalovirus antigens. The classifier was reported to diagnose cytomegalovirus status with high specificity and sensitivity in both the original cohort and the validation cohort. In a later analysis, around 17,000 TCR beta sequences were associated with specific HLA alleles at a false discovery rate of 0.05. Only TCR beta chains were sequenced in this cohort, and the absence of alpha or paired-chain data limited detectable features. For the cohort, immune exposure information was limited to CMV serostatus. A further reported finding was that TCR beta sequences accurately predicted the HLA-A and HLA-B alleles for most subjects in the first cohort. Strong co-occurrence of HLA alleles, especially DR and DQ, made assigning TCR associations to individual alleles difficult. The 87-base-pair reads could not distinguish some IMGT-functional V segments, including TRBV6-2 and TRBV6-3, so those segments were excluded. Because counts were too low, about 15 rarely observed V segments, including chromosome 9 orphons, were left out of the earlier analysis of 500 to 650 of the donors. Because HLA typing was unavailable for some donors at each locus, only the typed subset was used in association tests. In an earlier analysis of roughly 500 of the donors, most TCR beta V segments appeared in productive rearrangements about 87% or about 30% of the time, broadly matching IMGT annotations.

The germline V gene gives CDR1 as SGHDN and CDR2 as FVKESK. Including the terminal cysteine and phenylalanine, the CDR3 comprises 12 residues. The kept DNA is CDR3 alone, 36 bases in frame from the first base. V loses 1 base, J loses 4 bases, and the germline ends lie 5 bases apart. Details on this clone: No cognate antigen has been identified for it.

The cohort consisted of hundreds of healthy bone marrow donors. Cohort members were all nominally healthy when sampled, although unrecorded immune exposures were likely present. The donor was CMV seropositive and belonged to the group of 250 to 300 seropositive cohort members. A peripheral blood sample was provided by each donor, and peripheral blood mononuclear cells were used for TCR beta sequencing. Genomic DNA was extracted from the blood cell samples with the Qiagen DNeasy Blood Extraction Kit. Input material: PBMCs. This clonotype was sampled from a male donor in good health and CMV-seropositive. The chain uses TRBV14 and TRBJ2-7, and perhaps TRBD2 as D gene, on 5 matching bases. The nucleotides are TGTGCCAGCAGCCAAGGAGGGTACGAGCAGTACTTC. This gives the protein CASSQGGYEQYF.